This T cell receptor beta chain stems from a study of CD8 T cell repertoires and HIV-1 epitope variants. Across the whole study: Controls included no peptide, Ebola AY9 epitope, and a CMV, EBV, flu pool. Epitopes were three Gag families plus Nef HW9 and YT9.

Survey-depth immunoSEQ sequencing covered TCR beta CDR3 regions. The repertoire was sequenced with immunoSEQ multiplex PCR; TCRdb's copy has only in-frame clones and lacks some. The table records thousands of clones, 60% to 80% of them present only once. For this clone: Its antigen is as yet unknown.

CDR1 is MNHEY, CDR2 SMNVEV, per germline (reference sequence). The CDR3 is made up of 13 amino acids. The V gene lost 5 bases and the J gene lost 3 bases, with 11 bases spanning the gap. Sequencing was performed on cultured CD8+ T cells derived from PBMCs. The receptor was isolated from a male donor with HIV. The chain combines TRBV27 with TRBJ2-7; a weak D match, TRBD1 (6 bases). The CDR3 nucleotides read TGTGCCAGCAGTCAGACAGGATACTACGAGCAGTACTTC. This gives the protein CASSQTGYYEQYF.